This T cell receptor beta chain was found in a study of post-analysis software for immune sequencing data. Across the whole study: Disease courses included relapsing-remitting, secondary progressive and progressive-relapsing multiple sclerosis.

TCR beta cDNA libraries included unique molecular identifiers. Input populations of about 0.9 to 10 million T cells gave rise to approximately 500,000 cDNA molecules. TCRdb itself ran the PCR reads through MiXCR, one entry per CDR3 protein. The sample carries fewer than 850,000 distinct CDR3 sequences, approximately 30% recorded once. General study results and limits: Under F measure analysis, samples from one preparation batch co-clustered strongly. Five or six TRBV segments, TRBV5-6, TRBV5-1 and TRBV20-1 among them, were found more frequent in patients than controls. Normalized Chao1 diversity was significantly lower in multiple sclerosis patients than in controls.

Germline V lookup: CDR1 DFQATT, CDR2 SNEGSKA (reference sequence). V trimming: 3 bases; J trimming: 6 bases; junction bases outside the gene matches: 4. The CDR3 is 13 residues long. Comment on this clonotype: Antigen unknown.

The TCR sequence derives from a girl aged 10-17 years with multiple sclerosis. Sequenced sample: blood. The V call is TRBV20-1, the J call TRBJ2-5, with TRBD1 identical over 10 bases. The CDR3 DNA sequence: TGCAGTGCTAGTGGACAGGGGGGGCAGACCCAGTACTTC. Protein sequence: CSASGQGGQTQYF.